The 24 T cell receptor beta chains listed next were all sequenced from one sample in a study of blood T cell repertoires in COVID-19. TCRdb's copy holds only in-frame clones and misses some; the assay was immunoSEQ multiplex PCR. The profile covers a few hundred thousand clones, with around 85% appearing a single time and 4% to 6% taken by the ten largest. Sequenced: peripheral blood. These TCRs come from a man aged 50-59 years with active or convalescent COVID-19.

Written as DNA, the CDR3 is TGTGCCAGCAGCCTGGGACTAGCCAAAAACATTCAGTACTTC. It yields the protein CASSLGLAKNIQYF. The J gene is TRBJ2-4, the V gene TRBV7-2; D perhaps matches TRBD2 (6 bases). Germline assignment: CDR1 SGHTA and CDR2 FQGNSA. The V and J ends lost 5 bases and 0 bases respectively, with 8 bases between them. The CDR3 is 14 amino acids.

This chain uses TRBV6-5 with TRBJ2-1; 11 bases agree with TRBD2. The CDR3 totals 15 residues. In germline, CDR1 is MNHEY, CDR2 SVGAGI. Losses at the gene ends were 7 bases for V and 5 bases for J; bases not matched to a gene: 7. DNA of the CDR3: TGTGCCAGCAACCTGCGACTAGCGGGGAACAATGAGCAGTTCTTC. This sequence encodes CASNLRLAGNNEQFF.

The chain combines TRBV9 with TRBJ2-1; 10 bases agree with TRBD2. The length of the CDR3 is 14 residues. V shed 6 bases, J shed 7 bases, and the junction held 7 bases outside the gene matches. The V gene's germline CDR1 is SGDLS and CDR2 YYNGEE. The CDR3 loop reads CASTFGLAANEQFF. The CDR3 DNA sequence: TGTGCCAGCACCTTCGGACTAGCGGCAAATGAGCAGTTCTTC.

The CDR3 reads CASSIAWGGNQPQHF. The CDR3 DNA sequence: TGTGCCAGTAGTATTGCATGGGGGGGGAATCAGCCCCAGCATTTT. The V and J genes are TRBV19 and TRBJ1-5, with a possible D match to TRBD1 (5 bases). V lost 3 bases and J lost 4, with 13 bases in between. The CDR3 totals 15 residues. Per the germline V gene, CDR1 is LNHDA and CDR2 is SQIVND (reference sequence). Together with reference TRBV19 and TRBJ1-5, the CDR3 gives the full variable domain: DGGITQSPKYLFRKEGQNVTLSCEQNLNHDAMYWYRQDPGQGLRLIYYSQIVNDFQKGDIAEGYSVSREKKESFPLTVTSAQKNPTAFYLCASSIAWGGNQPQHFGDGTRLSIL.

The V and J genes are TRBV5-1 and TRBJ2-7; D is perhaps TRBD2 (5 bases). The germline CDR1 and CDR2 sequences are SGHRS and YFSETQ. Trimming left V 0 bases short and J 2 bases short, with 9 bases between. This CDR3 is built from 14 residues. CDR3 DNA sequence: TGCGCCAGCAGCTTGGCCGGGGTTACCTACGAGCAGTACTTC. This encodes CASSLAGVTYEQYF.

V gene TRBV5-1 combines with J gene TRBJ1-1; 7 bases fit TRBD1. Germline V CDR1 and CDR2: SGHRS, YFSETQ. Losses at the gene ends were 4 bases for V and 6 bases for J; bases not matched to a gene: 12. The CDR3 extends over 15 amino acids. The CDR3 nucleotides read TGCGCCAGCAGCAACCGAGCGACAGGGATGGCTGAAGCTTTCTTT. Its protein product is CASSNRATGMAEAFF. Supplemented by reference TRBV5-1 and TRBJ1-1, the full variable domain reads KAGVTQTPRYLIKTRGQQVTLSCSPISGHRSVSWYQQTPGQGLQFLFEYFSETQRNKGNFPGRFSGRQFSNSRSEMNVSTLELGDSALYLCASSNRATGMAEAFFGQGTRLTVV.

The CDR3 nucleotides are TGTGCCAGTACCCCAGACTGGGACACTGAAGCTTTCTTT. The encoded protein is CASTPDWDTEAFF. The V call is TRBV19, the J call TRBJ1-1; D uncertain. Trimming took off 7 bases at V and 3 bases at J, with 12 bases between the two ends. CDR3 length: 13 residues. Germline CDR1 and CDR2: LNHDA and SQIVND (reference sequence).

The chain recombines TRBV10-2 with TRBJ2-3, with a tentative D call TRBD1 (6 bases). The V end was cut by 11 bases, the J end by 3 bases, with 21 bases between. The CDR3 contains 15 residues. Germline assignment: CDR1 WSHSY and CDR2 SAAADI. The CDR3 DNA reads TGCGCCTGTATGCCGTGGGGGCCTTCGACAGATACGCAGTATTTT. Its protein product is CACMPWGPSTDTQYF.

The chain combines TRBV7-9 with TRBJ2-6; D is possibly TRBD1 (6 bases). V was shortened by 5 bases and J by 2 bases, with 10 bases between the two germline ends. The length of the CDR3 is 15 residues. Germline CDR1 SEHNR, CDR2 FQNEAQ (reference sequence). CDR3 in DNA: TGTGCCAGCAGCCCTGGACAGCCTGGGGCCAACGTCCTGACTTTC. Residues: CASSPGQPGANVLTF.

Comments on this clone: In the same sample, other DNA sequences code for this CDR3. V and J are TRBV3-1 (or the pseudogene TRBV3-2) and TRBJ2-7, with TRBD2 matching 9 bases. With 3 bases clipped from V and 2 bases from J, the junction kept 2 bases outside the gene matches. The CDR3 totals 14 residues. Germline V CDR1 and CDR2: LGHDT, YNNKEL (reference sequence). This CDR3 is CASSQTSGTYEQYF. The CDR3 region has the DNA TGTGCCAGCAGCCAGACTAGCGGCACCTACGAGCAGTACTTC.

In regard to this clone: The same CDR3 arises from other DNA sequences in this sample as well. The chain employs TRBV28 and TRBJ1-2; no reliable D call. The germline V and J ends were trimmed by 6 bases and 0 bases, with 5 bases remaining between them. CDR1 MDHEN and CDR2 SYDVKM come from the germline V gene. This CDR3 contains 12 residues. CDR3 sequence reads: CASSPANYGYTF. The CDR3, as DNA: TGTGCCAGCAGCCCCGCTAACTATGGCTACACCTTC.

The chain carries TRBV7-9 and TRBJ1-1; 9 nucleotides agree with TRBD1. CDR3 length equals 15 residues. The V segment lost 0 bases and the J segment 4 bases; nucleotides outside the gene matches: 3. Germline values: CDR1 SEHNR, CDR2 FQNEAQ (reference sequence). The CDR3 coding sequence is TGTGCCAGCAGCTTAGCGCGGACAGGGGTCACTGAAGCTTTCTTT. Protein: CASSLARTGVTEAFF.

The rearrangement uses TRBV7-3 and TRBJ2-3, with 9 nucleotides matching TRBD2. This CDR3 is built from 16 residues. V dropped 5 bases and J dropped 1; count of bases not matched to a gene: 7. Germline CDR1 reads SGHTA; CDR2 reads FQGTGA. The CDR3 nucleotides are TGTGCCAGCAGCCCCGCTTTAGCGGGGGGCACAGATACGCAGTATTTT. Protein product: CASSPALAGGTDTQYF.

This clone was counted a single time. The DNA for the CDR3 is TGCGCCAGCAGCCAGGGCGACAGGGAGTATGGCTACACCTTC. This gives the protein CASSQGDREYGYTF. The V gene is TRBV5-1, the J gene TRBJ1-2, with TRBD1 matching 7 bases. Germline V gene data show CDR1 as SGHRS and CDR2 as YFSETQ. V shed 4 bases and J 5 bases; nucleotides not matched to a gene: 8. This CDR3 is built from 14 residues.

The rearrangement links TRBV19 to TRBJ2-1; 7 positions agree with TRBD2. Per germline, CDR1 LNHDA and CDR2 SQIVND (reference sequence). This CDR3 comprises 16 residues. J gave up 6 bases and V 2 bases, and 10 bases lay outside the gene matches. The DNA of the CDR3 is TGTGCCAGTAGTATAACCCCTGGCGGGAGTCTCAATGAGCAGTTCTTC. As protein: CASSITPGGSLNEQFF.

This clone was counted between two and nine times. The V gene is TRBV18, the J gene TRBJ2-3, with D hard to call. The CDR3 covers 14 residues. Germline loops: CDR1 KGHSH, CDR2 LQKENI. Trimming cost V 5 bases and J 6 bases, with 15 bases left between them. The CDR3 protein is CASSLVRSVDTQYF. CDR3 bases: TGTGCCAGCTCATTGGTCCGGAGTGTGGATACGCAGTATTTT.

The chain uses TRBV19 and TRBJ2-1; D might be TRBD1 (6 bases). CDR3 length: 15 residues. V shed 1 base and J shed 5 bases, with 12 bases lying between them. Germline V lookup: CDR1 LNHDA, CDR2 SQIVND (reference sequence). Written as DNA, the CDR3 is TGTGCCAGTAGTATAGGACAGGTCACTAACAATGAGCAGTTCTTC. This gives the protein CASSIGQVTNNEQFF. Together with reference TRBV19 and TRBJ2-1, the CDR3 gives the full variable domain: DGGITQSPKYLFRKEGQNVTLSCEQNLNHDAMYWYRQDPGQGLRLIYYSQIVNDFQKGDIAEGYSVSREKKESFPLTVTSAQKNPTAFYLCASSIGQVTNNEQFFGPGTRLTVL.

The V gene is TRBV4-1, the J gene TRBJ2-3; no reliable D call. Trimming left V 3 bases short and J 3 bases short, with 13 bases between. The CDR3 has 15 residues. CDR1 and CDR2 (germline): MGHRA, YSYEKL. As DNA, the CDR3 is TGCGCCAGCAGCCAGTGGATGGGCACTACAGATACGCAGTATTTT. It yields the protein CASSQWMGTTDTQYF.

This clone occurred once. The chain has TRBV5-4 and TRBJ1-2; the D is unclear. CDR3 length equals 13 residues. With 3 bases removed from V and 1 base from J, the gap between germline ends came to 7 bases. CDR1 is SGHNT and CDR2 is YYREEE in the germline V gene (reference sequence). CDR3 residues: CASSSGLNYGYTF. CDR3 DNA: TGTGCCAGCAGCTCAGGACTTAACTATGGCTACACCTTC.

The J gene is TRBJ2-2, the V gene TRBV5-4, with 7 bases that match TRBD2. Unmatched junction bases numbered 9, after V lost 6 bases and J lost 4 bases. The CDR3 extends over 15 amino acids. Looked up from germline, CDR1 is SGHNT and CDR2 is YYREEE (reference sequence). CDR3 nucleotide sequence: TGTGCCAGCACCGTCGCGGGAGTAGTCACCGGGGAGCTGTTTTTT. It encodes CASTVAGVVTGELFF.

This CDR3 reads CASSQHSYGYTF. In DNA, the CDR3 is TGTGCCAGCAGCCAACACAGCTATGGCTACACCTTC. The J gene is TRBJ1-2, the V gene TRBV2; D gene unclear. CDR3 length: 12 residues. Germline CDR1 reads SNHLY; CDR2 reads FYNNEI. V was clipped by 6 bases and J by 4 bases, with 9 bases between them. Full variable domain (outside the CDR3, taken from reference TRBV2 and TRBJ1-2): EPEVTQTPSHQVTQMGQEVILRCVPISNHLYFYWYRQILGQKVEFLVSFYNNEISEKSEIFDDQFSVERPDGSNFTLKIRSTKLEDSAMYFCASSQHSYGYTFGSGTRLTVV.

The chain recombines TRBV6-4 with TRBJ2-1, with 7 bases lining up with TRBD2. Looked up from germline, CDR1 is MRHNA and CDR2 is SNTAGT. V trimming: 10 bases; J trimming: 0 bases; junction bases outside the gene matches: 12. The CDR3 runs 16 residues. The CDR3 region is CATNTLRDYSYNEQFF. CDR3 DNA: TGTGCCACCAATACCCTACGGGACTACTCCTACAATGAGCAGTTCTTC.

V and J are TRBV30 and TRBJ1-2; 8 nucleotides line up with TRBD1. Germline V gene lookup returns CDR1 GTSNPN and CDR2 SVGIG (reference sequence). Germline trimming cut 5 bases from V and 0 bases from J; bases unmatched to any gene: 2. This CDR3 contains 13 residues. As DNA, the CDR3 is TGTGCCTGGGTGACAGGGGCTAACTATGGCTACACCTTC. This gives the protein CAWVTGANYGYTF.

This chain connects TRBV28 to TRBJ1-1; 10 bases are shared with TRBD1. Germline values: CDR1 MDHEN, CDR2 SYDVKM. This CDR3 has 15 residues. V trimming: 10 bases; J trimming: 4 bases; junction bases outside the gene matches: 12. DNA of the CDR3: TGTGCCAACAGCCGCGCCGGGACAGGGGCCACTGAAGCTTTCTTT. Translation: CANSRAGTGATEAFF.